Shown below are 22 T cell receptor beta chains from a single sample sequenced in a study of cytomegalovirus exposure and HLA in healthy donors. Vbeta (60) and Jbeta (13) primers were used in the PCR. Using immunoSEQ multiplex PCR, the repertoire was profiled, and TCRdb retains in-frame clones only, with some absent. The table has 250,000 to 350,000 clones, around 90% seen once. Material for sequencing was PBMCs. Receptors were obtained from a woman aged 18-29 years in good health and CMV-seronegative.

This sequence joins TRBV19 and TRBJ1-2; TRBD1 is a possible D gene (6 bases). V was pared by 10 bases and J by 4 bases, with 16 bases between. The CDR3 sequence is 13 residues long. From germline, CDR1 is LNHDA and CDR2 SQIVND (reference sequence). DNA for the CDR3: TGTGCCACCCAGGGGTCCCTCCTCTATGGCTACACCTTC. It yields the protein CATQGSLLYGYTF.

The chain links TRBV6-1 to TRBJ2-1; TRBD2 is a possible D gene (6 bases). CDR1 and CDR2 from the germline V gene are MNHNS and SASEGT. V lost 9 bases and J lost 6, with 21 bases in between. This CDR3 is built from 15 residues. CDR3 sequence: CASRGGLALSNEQFF. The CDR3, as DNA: TGTGCCAGTCGAGGAGGGCTAGCACTTTCCAATGAGCAGTTCTTC.

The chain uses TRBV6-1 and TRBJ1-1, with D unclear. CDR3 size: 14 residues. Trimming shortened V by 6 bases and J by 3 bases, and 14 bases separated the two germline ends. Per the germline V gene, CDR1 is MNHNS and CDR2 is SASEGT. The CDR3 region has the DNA TGTGCCAGCAGCAGACTACCGGGCGACACTGAAGCTTTCTTT. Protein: CASSRLPGDTEAFF.

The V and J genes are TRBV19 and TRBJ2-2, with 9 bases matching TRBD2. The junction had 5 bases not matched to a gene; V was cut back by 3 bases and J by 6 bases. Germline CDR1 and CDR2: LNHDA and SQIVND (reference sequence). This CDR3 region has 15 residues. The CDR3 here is CASSMSGGSAGELFF. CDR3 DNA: TGTGCCAGTAGTATGAGCGGGGGGTCTGCCGGGGAGCTGTTTTTT.

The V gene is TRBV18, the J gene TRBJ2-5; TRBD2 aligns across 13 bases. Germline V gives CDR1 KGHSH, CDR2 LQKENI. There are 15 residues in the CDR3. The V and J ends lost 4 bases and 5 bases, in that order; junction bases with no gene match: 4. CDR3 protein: CASSLRLAGGETQYF. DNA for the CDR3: TGTGCCAGCTCACTGCGACTAGCGGGGGGTGAGACCCAGTACTTC.

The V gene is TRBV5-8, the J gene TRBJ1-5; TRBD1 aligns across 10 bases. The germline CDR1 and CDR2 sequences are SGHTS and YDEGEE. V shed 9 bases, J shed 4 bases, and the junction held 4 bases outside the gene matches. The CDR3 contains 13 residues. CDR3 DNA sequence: TGTGCCACCAGGGACAGGGGAAATCAGCCCCAGCATTTT. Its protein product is CATRDRGNQPQHF.

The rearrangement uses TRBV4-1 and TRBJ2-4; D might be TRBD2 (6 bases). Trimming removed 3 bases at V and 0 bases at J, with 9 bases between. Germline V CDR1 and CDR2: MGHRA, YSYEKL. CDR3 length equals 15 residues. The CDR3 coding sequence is TGCGCCAGCAGCCAGGAGGGAGTAGCCAAAAACATTCAGTACTTC. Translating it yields CASSQEGVAKNIQYF.

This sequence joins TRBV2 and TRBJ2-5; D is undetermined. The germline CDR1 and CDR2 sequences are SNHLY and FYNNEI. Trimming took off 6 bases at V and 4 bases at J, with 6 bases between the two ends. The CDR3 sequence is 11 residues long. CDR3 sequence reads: CASSVLETQYF. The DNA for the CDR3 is TGTGCCAGCAGCGTACTAGAGACCCAGTACTTC.

The DNA for the CDR3 is TGTGCCAGCAGTTTAGGACTCGAGCAGTACTTC. This translates into CASSLGLEQYF. The rearrangement joins TRBV27 to TRBJ2-7; tentative D call: TRBD2 (5 bases). CDR1 and CDR2 from the germline V gene are MNHEY and SMNVEV (reference sequence). The ends were cut back, 2 bases at V and 6 bases at J, with 5 bases in the middle. The CDR3 spans 11 residues.

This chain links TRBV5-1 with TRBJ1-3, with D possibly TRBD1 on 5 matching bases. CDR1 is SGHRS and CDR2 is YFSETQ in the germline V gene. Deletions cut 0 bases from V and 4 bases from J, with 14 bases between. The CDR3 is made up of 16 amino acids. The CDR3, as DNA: TGCGCCAGCAGCTTGGAGCCGTCAGGGCGAGGAAACACCATATATTTT. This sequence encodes CASSLEPSGRGNTIYF.

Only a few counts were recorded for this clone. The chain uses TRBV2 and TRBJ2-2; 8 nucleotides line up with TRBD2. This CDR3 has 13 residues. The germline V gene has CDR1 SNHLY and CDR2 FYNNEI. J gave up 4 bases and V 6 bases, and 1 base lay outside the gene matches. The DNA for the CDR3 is TGTGCCAGCAGCGGGACTAGCACCGGGGAGCTGTTTTTT. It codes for CASSGTSTGELFF.

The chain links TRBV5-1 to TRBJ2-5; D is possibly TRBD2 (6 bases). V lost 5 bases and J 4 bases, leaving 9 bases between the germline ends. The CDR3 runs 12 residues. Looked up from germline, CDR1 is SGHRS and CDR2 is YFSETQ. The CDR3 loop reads CASRAEGETQYF. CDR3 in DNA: TGCGCCAGCAGGGCGGAGGGAGAGACCCAGTACTTC.

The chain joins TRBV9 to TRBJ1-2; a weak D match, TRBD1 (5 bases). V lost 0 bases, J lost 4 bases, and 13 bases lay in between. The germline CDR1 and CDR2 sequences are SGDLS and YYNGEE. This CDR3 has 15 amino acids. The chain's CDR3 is CASSVEAGGIYGYTF. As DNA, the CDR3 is TGTGCCAGCAGCGTAGAAGCGGGGGGGATCTATGGCTACACCTTC.

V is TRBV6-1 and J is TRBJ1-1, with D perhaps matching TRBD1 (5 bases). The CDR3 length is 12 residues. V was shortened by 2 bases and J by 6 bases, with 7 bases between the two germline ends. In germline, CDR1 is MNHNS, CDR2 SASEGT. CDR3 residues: CASSEQGPEAFF. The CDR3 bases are TGTGCCAGCAGTGAACAGGGCCCTGAAGCTTTCTTT.

The DNA for the CDR3 is TGTGCCAGCAGTTTGGGGGCAGGGAAAGAGACCCAGTACTTC. This encodes CASSLGAGKETQYF. The chain joins TRBV27 to TRBJ2-5; maybe TRBD1 (6 bases). V was cut by 3 bases and J by 3 bases, with 11 bases left in between. CDR1 is MNHEY and CDR2 is SMNVEV in the germline V gene (reference sequence). The CDR3 is 14 amino acids.

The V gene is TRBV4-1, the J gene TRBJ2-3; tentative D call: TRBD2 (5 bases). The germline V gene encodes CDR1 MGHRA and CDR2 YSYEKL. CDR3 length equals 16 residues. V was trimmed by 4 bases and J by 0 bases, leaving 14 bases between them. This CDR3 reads CASSPRPERSTDTQYF. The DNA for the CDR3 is TGCGCCAGCAGCCCCCGTCCCGAGCGGAGCACAGATACGCAGTATTTT.

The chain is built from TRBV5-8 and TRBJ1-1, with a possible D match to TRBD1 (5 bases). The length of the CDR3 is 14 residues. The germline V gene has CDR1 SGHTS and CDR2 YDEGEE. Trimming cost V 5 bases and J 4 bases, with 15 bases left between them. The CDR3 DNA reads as TGTGCCAGCAGTCCCGAAACAGGAATCACTGAAGCTTTCTTT. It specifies CASSPETGITEAFF. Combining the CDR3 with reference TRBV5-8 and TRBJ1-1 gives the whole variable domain EAGVTQSPTHLIKTRGQQATLRCSPISGHTSVYWYQQALGLGLQFLLWYDEGEERNRGNFPPRFSGRQFPNYSSELNVNALELEDSALYLCASSPETGITEAFFGQGTRLTVV.

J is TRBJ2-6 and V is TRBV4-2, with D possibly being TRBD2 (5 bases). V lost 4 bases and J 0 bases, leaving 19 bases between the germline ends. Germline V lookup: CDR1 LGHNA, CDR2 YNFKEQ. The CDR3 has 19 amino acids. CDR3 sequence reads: CASSPSLLVYSSGANVLTF. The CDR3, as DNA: TGTGCCAGCAGCCCCTCCCTACTAGTTTATAGCTCTGGGGCCAACGTCCTGACTTTC.

As DNA, the CDR3 is TGTGCCAGCAGTTTAAAGCCAGGGGGCGGCAATCAGCCCCAGCATTTT. This codes for CASSLKPGGGNQPQHF. The V gene is TRBV27, the J gene TRBJ1-5, with 8 positions matching TRBD1. With 2 bases clipped from V and 2 bases from J, the junction kept 5 bases outside the gene matches. This CDR3 contains 16 residues. The germline CDR1 and CDR2 sequences are MNHEY and SMNVEV (reference sequence).

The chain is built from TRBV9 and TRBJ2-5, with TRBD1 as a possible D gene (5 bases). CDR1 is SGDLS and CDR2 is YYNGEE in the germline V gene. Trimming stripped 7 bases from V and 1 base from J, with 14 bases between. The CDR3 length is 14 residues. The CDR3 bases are TGTGCCAGCGGTGCAAGACAGTTCCAAGAGACCCAGTACTTC. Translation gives CASGARQFQETQYF.

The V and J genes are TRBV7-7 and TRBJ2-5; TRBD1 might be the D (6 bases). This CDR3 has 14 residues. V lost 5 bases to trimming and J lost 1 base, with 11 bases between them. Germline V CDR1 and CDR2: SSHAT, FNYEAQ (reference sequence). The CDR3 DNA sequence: TGTGCCAGCAGCGCTCGAGGGGGCCAAGAGACCCAGTACTTC. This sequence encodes CASSARGGQETQYF.

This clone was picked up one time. This chain's CDR3 is CASTIAPGRVNTEAFF. CDR3 DNA: TGTGCCAGCACAATAGCTCCCGGCAGGGTGAACACTGAAGCTTTCTTT. The genes are TRBV27 and TRBJ1-1; possible D gene TRBD1, 5 bases. Trimming took off 7 bases at V and 0 bases at J, with 18 bases between the two ends. The CDR3 has 16 amino acids. The germline V gene encodes CDR1 MNHEY and CDR2 SMNVEV (reference sequence).